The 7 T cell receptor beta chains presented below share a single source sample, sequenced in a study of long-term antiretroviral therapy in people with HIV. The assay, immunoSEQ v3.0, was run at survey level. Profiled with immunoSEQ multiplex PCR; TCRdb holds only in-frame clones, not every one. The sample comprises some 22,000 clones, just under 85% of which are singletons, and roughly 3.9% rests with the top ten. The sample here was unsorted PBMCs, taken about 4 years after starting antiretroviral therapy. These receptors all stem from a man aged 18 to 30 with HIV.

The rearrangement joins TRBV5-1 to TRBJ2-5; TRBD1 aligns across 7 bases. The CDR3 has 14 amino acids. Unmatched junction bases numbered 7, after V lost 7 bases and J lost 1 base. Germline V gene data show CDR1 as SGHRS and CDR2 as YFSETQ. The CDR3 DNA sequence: TGCGCCAGCTGCCGGGACAGCAGCCAAGAGACCCAGTACTTC. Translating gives CASCRDSSQETQYF.

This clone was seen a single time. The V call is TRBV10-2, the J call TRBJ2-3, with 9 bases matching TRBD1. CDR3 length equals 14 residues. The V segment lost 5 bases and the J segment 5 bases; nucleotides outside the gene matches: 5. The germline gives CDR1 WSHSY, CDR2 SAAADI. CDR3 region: CASSWDRAGDTQYF. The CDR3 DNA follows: TGCGCCAGCAGTTGGGACAGGGCAGGAGATACGCAGTATTTT.

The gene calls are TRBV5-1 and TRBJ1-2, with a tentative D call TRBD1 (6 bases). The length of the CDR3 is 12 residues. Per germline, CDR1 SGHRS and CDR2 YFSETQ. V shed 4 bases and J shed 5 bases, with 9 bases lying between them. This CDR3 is CASSTQGYGYTF. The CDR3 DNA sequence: TGCGCCAGCAGCACCCAGGGGTATGGCTACACCTTC.

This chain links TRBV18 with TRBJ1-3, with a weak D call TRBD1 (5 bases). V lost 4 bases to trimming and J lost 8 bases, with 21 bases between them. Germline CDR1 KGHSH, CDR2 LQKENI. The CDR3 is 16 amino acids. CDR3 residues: CASSLHPPGGDHTIYF. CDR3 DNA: TGTGCCAGCTCACTTCACCCCCCGGGGGGTGACCACACCATATATTTT. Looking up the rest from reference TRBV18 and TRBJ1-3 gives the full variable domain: NAGVMQNPRHLVRRRGQEARLRCSPMKGHSHVYWYRQLPEEGLKFMVYLQKENIIDESGMPKERFSAEFPKEGPSILRIQQVVRGDSAAYFCASSLHPPGGDHTIYFGEGSWLTVV.

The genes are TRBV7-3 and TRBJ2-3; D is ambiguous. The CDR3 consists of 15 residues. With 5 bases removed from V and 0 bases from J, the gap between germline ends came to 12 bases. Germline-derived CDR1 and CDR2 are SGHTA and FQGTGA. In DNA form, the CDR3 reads TGTGCCAGCAGCCCCCATGGGCGGAGCACAGATACGCAGTATTTT. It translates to CASSPHGRSTDTQYF.

The CDR3, as DNA: TGTGCCAGCAGTGTAGGCAGCTATTACACCTTC. Translating gives CASSVGSYYTF. The rearrangement uses TRBV2 and TRBJ1-2; D remains ambiguous. Trimming removed 4 bases at V and 11 bases at J, with 11 bases between. Germline CDR1 and CDR2: SNHLY and FYNNEI. The CDR3 runs to 11 residues.

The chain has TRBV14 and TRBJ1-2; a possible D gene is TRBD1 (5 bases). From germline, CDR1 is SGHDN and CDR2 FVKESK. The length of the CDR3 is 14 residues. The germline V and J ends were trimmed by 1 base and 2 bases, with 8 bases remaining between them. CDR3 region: CASSQAGDNYGYTF. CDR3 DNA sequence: TGTGCCAGCAGCCAAGCTGGGGACAACTATGGCTACACCTTC.